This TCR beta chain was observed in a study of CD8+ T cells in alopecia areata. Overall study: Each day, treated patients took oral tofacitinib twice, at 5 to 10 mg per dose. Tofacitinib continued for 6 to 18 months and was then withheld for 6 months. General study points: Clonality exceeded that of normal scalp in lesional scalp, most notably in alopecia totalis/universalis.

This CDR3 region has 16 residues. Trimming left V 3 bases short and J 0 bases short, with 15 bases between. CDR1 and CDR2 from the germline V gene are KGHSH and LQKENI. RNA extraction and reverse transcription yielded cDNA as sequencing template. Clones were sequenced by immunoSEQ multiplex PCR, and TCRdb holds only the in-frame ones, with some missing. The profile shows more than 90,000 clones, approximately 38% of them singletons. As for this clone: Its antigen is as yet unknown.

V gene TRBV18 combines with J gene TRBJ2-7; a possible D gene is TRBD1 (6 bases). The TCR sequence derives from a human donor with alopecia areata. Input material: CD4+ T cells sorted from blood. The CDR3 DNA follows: TGTGCCAGCTCACCCCCAATTCAGGGGCGCTCCTACGAGCAGTACTTC. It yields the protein CASSPPIQGRSYEQYF.